Below, one TCR beta chain is given with its context. These data are taken from a study of blood T cell repertoires in COVID-19. Study overall: Sites in the United States, Italy and Spain provided acute and convalescent COVID-19 samples. T cells, B-cell-depleted T cells, or PBMCs supplied cDNA or gDNA.

Generated by immunoSEQ multiplex PCR, the TCRdb table keeps only in-frame clones and is missing some. The top ten hold 9.5% to 15% of the sample, which has some 210,000 clones, 82% seen once. This CDR3 is 13 amino acids long. Trimming cost V 3 bases and J 11 bases; bases outside gene matches: 6. CDR1 and CDR2 (germline): SGHRS, YFSETQ. Source material: peripheral blood. This chain joins TRBV5-1 and TRBJ1-1; 11 bases are a match to TRBD1. This TCR came from a woman aged 40 to 50 with acute or convalescent COVID-19. CDR3 sequence: CASSSRDRGVAFF. The CDR3 DNA is TGCGCCAGCAGCTCCCGGGACAGGGGGGTCGCTTTCTTT.